This TCR beta chain was sequenced in a study of type 1 regulatory T cells. About the research overall: T-allo10 is a Tr1-enriched, alloantigen-specific CD4 T cell product made in vitro.

V lost 5 bases, J lost 8 bases, and 4 bases stayed unmatched. The V gene's germline CDR1 is KGHDR and CDR2 SFDVKD. The CDR3 is 13 residues long. Overall study findings and caveats: Type 1 regulatory T cells had a more restricted TCR repertoire than non-type 1 regulatory T cells.

On this clonotype itself: Its antigen remains unidentified.

Using its own MiXCR run on the reads, TCRdb lists one record per CDR3 protein. The sample contains tens of thousands of distinct CDR3 sequences, 20% to 25% of which appear only once. This sequence originates from a human donor in good health. The V and J genes are TRBV24-1 and TRBJ2-1, with 8 bases aligning to TRBD1. The sample comprised cultured type 1 regulatory T (Tr1) cells, either the whole culture or a sorted fraction (not recorded which). The CDR3, as DNA: TGTGCCACCAGTGCCCGGACAGGGTATGAGCAGTTCTTC. Amino acids: CATSARTGYEQFF.